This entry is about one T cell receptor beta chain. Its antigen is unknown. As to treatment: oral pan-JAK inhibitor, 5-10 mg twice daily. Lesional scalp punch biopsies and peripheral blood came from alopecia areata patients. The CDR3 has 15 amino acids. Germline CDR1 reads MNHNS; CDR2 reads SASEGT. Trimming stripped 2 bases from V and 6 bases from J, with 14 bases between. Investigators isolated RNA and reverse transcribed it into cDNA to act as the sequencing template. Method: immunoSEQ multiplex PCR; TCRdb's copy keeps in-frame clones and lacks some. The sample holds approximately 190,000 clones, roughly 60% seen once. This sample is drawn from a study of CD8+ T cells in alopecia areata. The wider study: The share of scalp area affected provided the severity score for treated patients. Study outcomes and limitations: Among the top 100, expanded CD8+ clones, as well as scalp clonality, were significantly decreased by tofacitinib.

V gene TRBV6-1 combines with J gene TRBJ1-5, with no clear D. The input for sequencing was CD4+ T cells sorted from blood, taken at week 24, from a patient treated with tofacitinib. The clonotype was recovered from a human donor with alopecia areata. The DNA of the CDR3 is TGTGCCAGCAGTGAACTCTGGGGTGTGGGTCAGCCCCAGCATTTT. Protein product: CASSELWGVGQPQHF.